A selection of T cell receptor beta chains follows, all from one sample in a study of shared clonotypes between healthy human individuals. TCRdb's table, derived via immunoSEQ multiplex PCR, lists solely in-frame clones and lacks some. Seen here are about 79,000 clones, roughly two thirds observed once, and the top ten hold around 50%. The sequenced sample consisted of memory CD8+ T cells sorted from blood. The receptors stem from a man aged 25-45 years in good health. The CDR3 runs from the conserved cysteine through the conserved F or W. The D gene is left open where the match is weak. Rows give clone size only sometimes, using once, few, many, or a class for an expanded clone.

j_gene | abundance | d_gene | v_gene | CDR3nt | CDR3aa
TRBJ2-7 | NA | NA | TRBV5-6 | TGTGCCAGCAGCTTGGCTGGGGCGGGAACCTACGAGCAGTACTTC | CASSLAGAGTYEQYF
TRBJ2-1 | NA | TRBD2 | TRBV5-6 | TGTGCCAGCAGCTTCCACGGACTAGGTGGCGTTGAGCAGTTCTTC | CASSFHGLGGVEQFF
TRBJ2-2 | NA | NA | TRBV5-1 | TGCGCCAGCAGCTTCGGGACACCGAACACCGGGGAGCTGTTTTTT | CASSFGTPNTGELFF
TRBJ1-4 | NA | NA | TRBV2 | TGTGCCAGCAGCAACACGGTTGAAAGGGAAAAACTGTTTTTT | CASSNTVEREKLFF
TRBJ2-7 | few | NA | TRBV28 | TGTGCCAGCAGTTTAACCCCACAGCGGAGCTCCTACGAGCAGTACTTC | CASSLTPQRSSYEQYF
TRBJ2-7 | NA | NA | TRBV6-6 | TGTGCCAGCAGTTACGGCGCGGACTCCTCCGAGCAGTACTTC | CASSYGADSSEQYF
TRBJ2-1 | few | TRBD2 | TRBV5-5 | TGTGCCAGCAGCCTTCCGTTCGGCCTAGCGGGGAACAACAATGAGCAGTTCTTC | CASSLPFGLAGNNNEQFF
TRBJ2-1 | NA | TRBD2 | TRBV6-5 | TGTGCCAGCAGTGCGGGACTAGCCAGCTACAATGAGCAGTTCTTC | CASSAGLASYNEQFF
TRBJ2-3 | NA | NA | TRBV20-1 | TGCAGTGCTCTCACAGATACGCAGTATTTT | CSALTDTQYF
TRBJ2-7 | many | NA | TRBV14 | TGTGCCAGCAGCCATCCCGGACACTACGAGCAGTACTTC | CASSHPGHYEQYF
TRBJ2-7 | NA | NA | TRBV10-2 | TGCGCCAGCAGGGACAGTACCTACGAGCAGTACTTC | CASRDSTYEQYF
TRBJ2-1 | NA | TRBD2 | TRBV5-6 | TGTGCCAGCAGCGCGTGGACTAGCGGGAGGCGGGACGATGAGCAGTTCTTC | CASSAWTSGRRDDEQFF
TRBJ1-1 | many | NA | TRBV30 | TGTGCCTGGAACTCCTATGAGGGGACTGAAGCTTTCTTT | CAWNSYEGTEAFF
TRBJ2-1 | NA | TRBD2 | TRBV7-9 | TGTGCCAGCAGCTCGGGACTAGCGGGAGGAAACTACAATGAGCAGTTCTTC | CASSSGLAGGNYNEQFF
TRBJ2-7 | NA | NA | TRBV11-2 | TGTGCCAGCAGTTCTTCTGGCCAGGGATCCTACGAGCAGTACTTC | CASSSSGQGSYEQYF
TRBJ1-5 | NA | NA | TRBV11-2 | TGTGCCAGCAGCTTAGTAGTTTGCATAAGTCTACGGCCCCAGCATTTT | CASSLVVCISLRPQHF
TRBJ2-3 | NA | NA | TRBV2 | TGTGCCAGCGGGGGTCGGACAGATACGCAGTATTTT | CASGGRTDTQYF
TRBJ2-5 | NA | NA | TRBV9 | TGTGCCAGCAGCGTAGGTGGAGGATCCCCGGAGACCCAGTACTTC | CASSVGGGSPETQYF
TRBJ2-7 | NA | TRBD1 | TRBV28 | TGTGCCAGCAGTTTACCGGACAGGGGACTATACGAGCAGTACTTC | CASSLPDRGLYEQYF
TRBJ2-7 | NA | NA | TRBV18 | TGTGCCAGCTCGCCGTGGGGCAGTTCCTACGAGCAGTACTTC | CASSPWGSSYEQYF
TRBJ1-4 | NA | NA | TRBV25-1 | TGTGCCAGCAGTGAGTCACGCAGTGGGGCACCGAATGAAAAACTGTTTTTT | CASSESRSGAPNEKLFF
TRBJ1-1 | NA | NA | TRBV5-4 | TGTGCCAGCAGCTTAAGGGCAACTGAAGCTTTCTTT | CASSLRATEAFF
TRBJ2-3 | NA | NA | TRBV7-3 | TGTGCCAGCAGCCCGACACTACAGAGCACAGATACGCAGTATTTT | CASSPTLQSTDTQYF
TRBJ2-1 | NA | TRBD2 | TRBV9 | TGTGCCAGCAGCGTGGCGGGAGTTATGGATGAGCAGTTCTTC | CASSVAGVMDEQFF
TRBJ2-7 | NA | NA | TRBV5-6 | TGTGCCAGCAGCTTGGCTGGGACTGGCTACGAGCAGTACTTC | CASSLAGTGYEQYF
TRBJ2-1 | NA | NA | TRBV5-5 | TGTGCCAGCAGCTTGGAGGGGGTCGTCTCCTACAATGAGCAGTTCTTC | CASSLEGVVSYNEQFF
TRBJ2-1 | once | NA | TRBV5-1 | TGCGCCAGCTCCGCCGGGACTCCGTCCTACAATGAGCAGTTCTTC | CASSAGTPSYNEQFF
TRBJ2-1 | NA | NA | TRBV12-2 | TGTGCAAGTCGTGAAGAGCGTGAGGGGACAGGGTGGGGGGATGAGCAGTTCTTC | CASREEREGTGWGDEQFF
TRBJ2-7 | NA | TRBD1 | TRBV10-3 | TGTGCCATCAGAGGGGGCGGGTACGAGCAGTACTTC | CAIRGGGYEQYF
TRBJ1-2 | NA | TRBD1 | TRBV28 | TGTGCCAGCAGGGCACCGGGACAGCTCTATGGCTACACCTTC | CASRAPGQLYGYTF
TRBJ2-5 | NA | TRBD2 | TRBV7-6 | TGTGCCAGCAGCTACTCTAGCGGTTGGTACCAAGAGACCCAGTACTTC | CASSYSSGWYQETQYF
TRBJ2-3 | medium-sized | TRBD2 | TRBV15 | TGTGCCACCAGCGGTGGGAGGGCCACAGATACGCAGTATTTT | CATSGGRATDTQYF
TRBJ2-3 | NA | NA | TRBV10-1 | TGCGCCAGCAGTGTAGGTGGTGGGAGCACAGATACGCAGTATTTT | CASSVGGGSTDTQYF